The clone carrying this TCR beta chain was seen more than once but under ten times. Antigen specificity is unknown. This CDR3 spans 13 amino acids. CDR1 is SQVTM, CDR2 ANQGSEA, per germline. V lost 3 bases and J lost 7, with 15 bases in between. This entry belongs to a study of CD8+ T cells in alopecia areata. Treatment denoted: oral pan-JAK inhibitor, 5-10 mg twice daily. After isolation, RNA underwent reverse transcription to generate cDNA as the sequencing template. This table comes from immunoSEQ multiplex PCR, and its TCRdb copy is limited to in-frame clones, with some not included. In the table there are 90,000 or so clones, roughly 47% of which are singletons. Regarding the study as a whole: Tofacitinib yielded significantly lower scalp clonality and fewer expanded CD8+ clones among the top 100. Alopecia totalis/universalis scalp especially showed more expanded CD8+ clones than normal scalp.

This TCR derives from a human donor with alopecia areata. The chain recombines TRBV29-1 with TRBJ1-2, with D maybe TRBD1 (5 bases). The specimen was CD8+ T cells sorted from blood, collected at week 24, from a patient treated with tofacitinib. CDR3 in amino acids: CSVDFGATTGYTF. CDR3 nucleotide sequence: TGCAGCGTTGACTTCGGGGCTACGACTGGCTACACCTTC.